The 9 T cell receptor beta chains below come from one sample, sequenced in a study of blood T cells in healthy people across ages. Together with a sample-barcoded 5' primer, a J-beta primer mix was included in a second PCR lasting about 6 to 11 cycles. Via MiXCR, TCRdb re-called the 5' RACE reads, giving one row per CDR3 protein. The table records about 760,000 distinct CDR3 sequences, just under 25% of them present only once. A further study also used this sample, focusing on T cells of mothers and their children.

Sequencing was carried out using blood. The origin of the receptors is a boy aged 10-17 years in good health.

This chain joins TRBV10-3 and TRBJ2-5, with TRBD1 as a possible D gene (6 bases). The J call may not be correct, given that the DNA end is closer to TRBJ2-7. Germline CDR1 and CDR2: ENHRY and SYGVKD. The CDR3 extends over 13 amino acids. CDR3 DNA: TGTGCCATCAGTGGAACAGGGTACCGCGAGCAGTACTTC. Protein sequence: CAISGTGYREQYF.

In DNA, the CDR3 is TGCAGTGCTAGAGCCCGGGGGGCAGGGAGCTACGAGCAGTACTTC. Encoded protein: CSARARGAGSYEQYF. This chain connects TRBV20-1 to TRBJ2-7; D perhaps matches TRBD2 (7 bases). The CDR3 totals 15 residues. CDR1 DFQATT and CDR2 SNEGSKA come from the germline V gene (reference sequence). Trimming left V 1 base short and J 3 bases short, with 16 bases between.

The chain has TRBV20-1 and TRBJ2-7; 7 bases are a match to TRBD1. V shed 5 bases and J 0 bases; nucleotides not matched to a gene: 4. Per germline, CDR1 DFQATT and CDR2 SNEGSKA (reference sequence). The CDR3 runs to 13 residues. The CDR3 region is CSAPTGHSYEQYF. The CDR3 nucleotides read TGCAGTGCTCCGACAGGGCACTCCTACGAGCAGTACTTC.

This clonotype was counted only a few times. This chain connects TRBV29-1 to TRBJ1-1; 7 nucleotides agree with TRBD1. This CDR3 region has 11 residues. The germline gives CDR1 SQVTM, CDR2 ANQGSEA. With 4 bases clipped from V and 10 bases from J, the junction kept 6 bases outside the gene matches. CDR3 in DNA: TGCAGCGTTGGTGACAGGGTCGCAGCTTTCTTT. It translates to CSVGDRVAAFF.

This clonotype was detected only a few times. J is TRBJ2-7 and V is TRBV25-1; 10 bases line up with TRBD1. This CDR3 has 15 residues. V dropped 1 base and J dropped 4; count of bases not matched to a gene: 4. Germline loops: CDR1 MGHDK, CDR2 SYGVNS. DNA for the CDR3: TGTGCCAGCAGTGAATCGGGACAGGGGAGGTACGAGCAGTACTTC. Its translation is CASSESGQGRYEQYF.

The CDR3 DNA is TGTGCCAGCAGTTACCCCCTGACGCAACGGACAGGGGACACCGGGGAGCTGTTTTTT. As protein: CASSYPLTQRTGDTGELFF. The chain uses TRBV28 and TRBJ2-2; TRBD1 matches 9 bases. CDR1 is MDHEN, CDR2 SYDVKM, per germline. The CDR3 is 19 amino acids. V was pared by 4 bases and J by 3 bases, with 15 bases of the junction left unmatched.

This clonotype has more than one count but fewer than ten. The chain combines TRBV4-3 with TRBJ2-7; D remains unclear. The CDR3 length is 14 residues. In germline, CDR1 is LGHNA, CDR2 YSLEER. V shed 0 bases and J shed 5 bases, with 11 bases lying between them. The CDR3 DNA follows: TGCGCCAGCAGCCAAGAGAGCCAGGCGGACGAGCAGTACTTC. Translated, it gives CASSQESQADEQYF.

The rearrangement uses TRBV5-6 and TRBJ2-1; D call uncertain. The CDR3 extends over 16 amino acids. CDR1 is SGHDT and CDR2 is YYEEEE in the germline V gene. Trimming stripped 2 bases from V and 0 bases from J, with 12 bases between. The chain's CDR3 is CASSLMGRSSYNEQFF. The CDR3 nucleotides are TGTGCCAGCAGCTTAATGGGCCGGAGCTCCTACAATGAGCAGTTCTTC.

This clonotype has a single count. The CDR3 DNA reads as TGTGCCAGCAGCAAGGACTGGGCGAGTGAGCAGTACTTC. It specifies CASSKDWASEQYF. This chain links TRBV7-2 with TRBJ2-7, with D maybe TRBD2 (5 bases). Trimming left V 5 bases short and J 7 bases short, with 15 bases between. The CDR3 sequence is 13 residues long. Germline V gives CDR1 SGHTA, CDR2 FQGNSA.